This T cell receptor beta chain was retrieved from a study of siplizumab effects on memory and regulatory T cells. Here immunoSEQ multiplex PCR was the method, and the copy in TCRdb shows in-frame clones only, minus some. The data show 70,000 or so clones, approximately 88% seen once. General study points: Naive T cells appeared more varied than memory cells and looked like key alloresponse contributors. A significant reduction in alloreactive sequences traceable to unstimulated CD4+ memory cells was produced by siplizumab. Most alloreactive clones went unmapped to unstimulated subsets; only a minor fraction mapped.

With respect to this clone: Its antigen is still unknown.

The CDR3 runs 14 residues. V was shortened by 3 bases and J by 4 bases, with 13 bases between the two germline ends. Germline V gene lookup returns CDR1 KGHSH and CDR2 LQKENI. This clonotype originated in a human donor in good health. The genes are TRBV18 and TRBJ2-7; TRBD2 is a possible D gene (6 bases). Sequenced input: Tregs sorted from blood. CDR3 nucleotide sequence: TGTGCCAGCTCACCCCGGGTAGCGGAATACGAGCAGTACTTC. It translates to CASSPRVAEYEQYF.